This T cell receptor beta chain was identified in a study of blood T cell repertoires in COVID-19 (dated by TCRdb to the early 2020s). In terms of the full investigation: Collaborator samples came from the United States, Italy and Spain and covered acute and convalescent phases of COVID-19. The prospective study material was composed of cDNA or gDNA derived from T cells, B-cell-depleted T cells, or PBMCs. Subjects who had been exposed to COVID-19, were actively infected with it, or had recovered from it provided the deeply sampled blood TCRbeta repertoires that made up the dataset. A freely available public database, intended as a resource for researchers studying the immune response to SARS-CoV-2, is where the repertoires were released. Samples came from the ongoing ImmuneRACE study (first 160 participants) plus 1,254 subjects from 6 global collaborators. The sample metadata nearly always contained a de-identified subject ID, COVID-19 status, age in years and sex. HLA class I and class II types, where available, came from metadata supplied by the sample provider rather than from assay-based typing. Here is what the overall study found, with its caveats: The amount of clinical and demographic metadata varied by source and participant and was provided uncurated.

V loses 4 bases at its end and J loses 5 bases; junction bases beyond the gene matches: 9. There are 15 amino acids in the CDR3, from cysteine to phenylalanine inclusive. Only CDR3 DNA is held: 45 bases, read in frame from base 1. CDR1 and CDR2 (SGHNT, YENEEA) derive from the germline V gene. A word on this clone: Its binding antigen is unknown. Base-call qualities are not available, and no considerably larger clone is one nucleotide away.

In Seattle, one collaborating source enrolled patients while the infection was active and tracked those patients longitudinally over the course of disease. Whole blood was collected in K2EDTA tubes by collaborating institutions according to the institutions' own protocols. For TCRbeta analysis, collaborators shipped samples in one of three forms: frozen whole blood, isolated PBMCs, or DNA extracted from either of those sample types. The immunoSEQ Assay, a bias-controlled multiplex PCR, was used to amplify TCRbeta CDR3 regions from genomic DNA. The original methods were these. Nucleated cell counts per sample were estimated from amplification of reference gene primers within the assay. To quantify the absolute abundance of each unique TCRbeta CDR3 rearrangement, sequence reads were collapsed and filtered. For each sample, productive Simpson clonality was calculated as the square root of Simpson's diversity index across productive rearrangements. In its TCRdb copy, this immuneACCESS table keeps in-frame sequences only and misses some clones. Where compared with another copy, unresolved V genes explain less than half of these, and the others have no known cause. The DNA was the basis for D and trimming; V, J and clone size are from that table. This sample holds fewer than 300,000 clones; 80% to 90% were observed only once. More than 9% of the sample comes from the top ten.

The source is a man aged 50-59 years with COVID-19, enrolled during active disease. In this chain, TRBV11-3 is recombined with TRBJ2-5, with 8 central nucleotides matching TRBD2. The source material was peripheral blood. DNA sequence: TGTGCCAGCAGCTCCGGGGGGGGAATGGCGGAGACCCAGTACTTC. Translated, it reads CASSSGGGMAETQYF.